This TCR beta chain was recorded in a study of T-cell memory formation after mild COVID-19. Background on the study: Largely, TCR clusters stayed within a single donor.

Study conclusions and caveats: Shrinking CD4+ clones were chiefly CM and EM; CD8+ ones were chiefly EMRA.

UMIs and sample barcodes were carried by the TCR alpha and TCR beta cDNA libraries that 5'RACE produced using constant-segment primers. Using its own MiXCR run on the 5' RACE reads, TCRdb lists one record per CDR3 protein. The profile shows roughly 610,000 distinct CDR3 sequences, 15% to 20% of them singletons. There are a few counts of this clonotype. Its target is not known. V lost 3 bases and J 8 bases, leaving 11 bases between the germline ends. CDR1 is SEHNR and CDR2 is FQNEAQ in the germline V gene (reference sequence). CDR3 length: 13 residues. This clonotype originated in an adult woman who had mild COVID-19 (a few samples of this study predate the infection). Cell type and time point are not known. Sequencing was done on a sample of PBMCs or a T cell subset sorted from them (not recorded which). The chain recombines TRBV7-9 with TRBJ2-1, with D possibly TRBD2 on 5 matching bases. The CDR3 is CASSFPAEDEQFF. The CDR3 nucleotides are TGTGCCAGCAGCTTCCCAGCGGAGGATGAGCAGTTCTTC.